A single sample gave rise to the 2 T cell receptor beta chains below, sequenced in a study of blood T cell repertoires in COVID-19. Assay used: immunoSEQ multiplex PCR; TCRdb lists only in-frame clones, some missing. The table lists about 20,000 clones, roughly 78% of them singletons. The sample taken for sequencing was peripheral blood. The receptors shown here come from a man older than 75 with acute or convalescent COVID-19.

The V and J genes are TRBV6-1 and TRBJ1-1; weak D call: TRBD1 (6 bases). CDR1 and CDR2 (germline): MNHNS, SASEGT. The CDR3 length is 13 residues. Trimming shortened V by 2 bases and J by 4 bases, and 8 bases separated the two germline ends. CDR3 in DNA: TGTGCCAGCAGTGAATTAGGGGGCACTGAAGCTTTCTTT. It encodes CASSELGGTEAFF.

This clone was picked up a small number of times. The chain combines TRBV7-2 with TRBJ2-1; TRBD2 matches 10 bases. The CDR3 loop spans 15 amino acids. CDR1 and CDR2 (germline): SGHTA, FQGNSA. The V gene end was trimmed by 5 bases and the J gene end by 7 bases; junction bases not matched to a gene: 8. CDR3 in amino acids: CASSPSGRRRNEQFF. The CDR3 DNA reads as TGTGCCAGCAGCCCTAGCGGGAGACGTAGGAATGAGCAGTTCTTC.